Each of the 6 T cell receptor beta chains below was sequenced from the same sample in a study of shared clonotypes between healthy human individuals. Here immunoSEQ multiplex PCR was the method, and the copy in TCRdb shows in-frame clones only, minus some. The table records around 100,000 clones, approximately 70% of them present only once. Input material: memory CD8+ T cells sorted from blood. Subset specified: CD45RO+ cells pooled with CCR7-negative TemRA cells. The receptors were gathered from a woman younger than 45 in good health.

This chain connects TRBV7-9 to TRBJ2-7; weak D call: TRBD1 (5 bases). CDR1 and CDR2 (germline): SEHNR, FQNEAQ (reference sequence). The CDR3 is 14 amino acids. Between the trimmed V and J ends, which lost 5 bases and 6 bases, there was a span of 17 bases. CDR3 in amino acids: CASSPRFRAAEQYF. The CDR3 DNA reads as TGTGCCAGCAGCCCCCGTTTCAGGGCAGCCGAGCAGTACTTC.

This clone was seen more than once but under ten times. This rearrangement joins TRBV5-4 to TRBJ2-6, with 9 bases identical to TRBD1. The CDR3 length is 18 residues. The junction had 8 bases not matched to a gene; V was cut back by 4 bases and J by 0 bases. Germline CDR1 and CDR2: SGHNT and YYREEE (reference sequence). The CDR3 DNA sequence: TGTGCCAGCAGCAAACCGGGACAGGGTCTCTCTGGGGCCAACGTCCTGACTTTC. Translating gives CASSKPGQGLSGANVLTF.

V and J are TRBV13 and TRBJ2-1; TRBD1 or TRBD2 may be the D gene (5 bases each). The CDR3 is 14 residues long. Deletions cut 5 bases from V and 7 bases from J, with 15 bases between. Germline CDR1 PRHDT, CDR2 FYEKMQ (reference sequence). CDR3 nucleotide sequence: TGTGCCAGCAGCCCCCTGGGGGTCCGTAATGAGCAGTTCTTC. It translates to CASSPLGVRNEQFF.

This clone was detected only once. V and J are TRBV9 and TRBJ2-7; D is perhaps TRBD2 (6 bases). CDR1 and CDR2 (germline): SGDLS, YYNGEE. V was clipped by 0 bases and J by 4 bases, with 11 bases between them. The length of the CDR3 is 14 residues. The CDR3: CASSVAGVGYEQYF. In DNA form, the CDR3 reads TGTGCCAGCAGCGTAGCGGGAGTAGGTTACGAGCAGTACTTC.

This clone was picked up a small number of times. The gene calls are TRBV7-9 and TRBJ1-2; perhaps TRBD1 as D (5 bases). Germline CDR1 and CDR2: SEHNR and FQNEAQ (reference sequence). CDR3 length equals 13 residues. Trimming shortened V by 1 base and J by 8 bases, and 11 bases separated the two germline ends. The CDR3 DNA reads as TGTGCCAGCAGCTTAGGTGGGACCTGGGGCTACACCTTC. Its translation: CASSLGGTWGYTF.

This clone was counted between two and nine times. The gene calls are TRBV5-1 and TRBJ2-2; D ambiguous. The CDR3 is 15 amino acids. Looked up from germline, CDR1 is SGHRS and CDR2 is YFSETQ. V was trimmed by 0 bases and J by 0 bases, leaving 6 bases between them. CDR3 DNA sequence: TGCGCCAGCAGCTTGGGACCTACGAACACCGGGGAGCTGTTTTTT. It is translated as CASSLGPTNTGELFF.